The clone carrying this TCR beta chain is medium-sized (0.01 to 0.1%). What it binds is unknown. In TCRdb, the 5' RACE reads were re-called with MiXCR into one record per CDR3 protein. The sample yields roughly 3,000 distinct CDR3 sequences, roughly 12% seen once. Documented time point: sample taken at primary tumor resection. This entry is derived from a study of spatial heterogeneity in lung cancer. Study-wide results and limits: In tumors, expanded intratumoral alpha and beta TCR counts tracked mutation counts.

This clonotype was obtained from a male donor with early-stage non-small cell lung cancer. Sequenced here: lung tumor tissue, sampled at surgery.

The CDR3 nucleotides are TGTGCCAGCAGTTACTCGGACAGTTTCGAGCAGTACTTC. Residues: CASSYSDSFEQYF. The chain has TRBV6-6 and TRBJ2-7; weak D call: TRBD1 (6 bases). The V gene lost 0 bases and the J gene lost 6 bases, with 9 bases spanning the gap. The CDR3 spans 13 residues. Germline assignment: CDR1 MNHNY and CDR2 SVGAGI (reference sequence).